These 32 T cell receptor beta chains were sequenced from one sample in a study of neurological immune-mediated disorders (dated by TCRdb to 2018 to 2020). Library preparation used 5' RACE. TCRdb lists the instrument as Illumina HiSeq 2500. TCRdb applied fastp at Q25 and MiXCR to the public reads, then kept only in-frame beta chains. Here each entry gathers all rows of one CDR3 protein and keeps the most common genes and DNA. The sample table lists 35,000 to 40,000 distinct CDR3 sequences, over 2% of them with a count of one. The top ten constitute nearly 2.5% of the sample. Input material: PBMCs. Receptors were obtained from a man aged 50 or older with multiple sclerosis.

This clonotype has a count of ten or more. V usage is TRBV20-1 and J usage is TRBJ2-7; 7 bases match TRBD1. The CDR3 is 14 amino acids. Unmatched junction bases numbered 8, after V lost 5 bases and J lost 1 base. Germline loops: CDR1 DFQATT, CDR2 SNEGSKA (reference sequence). CDR3 coding DNA: TGCAGTGCTGAAAACCGGGACAGTTCCTACGAGCAGTACTTC. It encodes CSAENRDSSYEQYF.

This clonotype appeared many times. V is TRBV3-1 and J is TRBJ2-3; D is possibly TRBD2 (5 bases). Trimming took off 0 bases at V and 8 bases at J, with 15 bases between the two ends. This CDR3 contains 15 residues. Germline values: CDR1 LGHDT, CDR2 YNNKEL (reference sequence). CDR3 amino acids: CASSQESGRGPTQYF. In nucleotides, the CDR3 is TGTGCCAGCAGCCAAGAATCCGGACGGGGTCCTACGCAGTATTTT.

In this sample, this clonotype turned up many times. The chain uses TRBV12-3 or TRBV12-4 and TRBJ2-5; maybe TRBD1 (5 bases). The CDR3 length is 14 residues. The V and J ends lost 6 bases and 5 bases respectively, with 16 bases between them. The CDR3 reads CASRAGLGAETQYF. Here the CDR3 DNA reads TGTGCCAGCAGAGCAGGGTTAGGCGCGGAGACCCAGTACTTC.

The sample holds many counts of this clonotype. The chain employs TRBV20-1 and TRBJ2-7; D is unresolved. Trimming cost V 3 bases and J 7 bases, with 16 bases left between them. CDR3 size: 13 residues. Germline lookup yields CDR1 DFQATT and CDR2 SNEGSKA (reference sequence). Written as DNA, the CDR3 is TGCAGTGCTAGGACCGTCAGTTTGGTGGAGCAGTACTTC. It specifies CSARTVSLVEQYF.

About this clonotype itself: One end of the junction does not line up with germline, which may come from a read error. V gene TRBV3-1 combines with J gene TRBJ1-3; no firm D call. The CDR3 consists of 14 residues. The V gene's germline CDR1 is LGHDT and CDR2 YNNKEL (reference sequence). This CDR3 is CASSPGLSGKTIYF. The CDR3, as DNA: TGTGCCAGCAGCCCGGGCTTATCTGGAAAAACCATATATTTT.

In its sample, this clonotype was seen many times. The V call is TRBV6-6, the J call TRBJ1-5; a possible D gene is TRBD1 (5 bases). The germline V gene encodes CDR1 MNHNY and CDR2 SVGAGI (reference sequence). The CDR3 spans 12 residues. Trimming left V 8 bases short and J 6 bases short, with 11 bases between. Here the CDR3 reads CASELGGQPQHF. The DNA for the CDR3 is TGTGCCAGCGAGCTGGGGGGTCAGCCCCAGCATTTT.

This clonotype was seen at least ten times. The rearrangement joins TRBV7-2 to TRBJ1-1, with a tentative D call TRBD1 (5 bases). Germline lookup yields CDR1 SGHTA and CDR2 FQGNSA. V dropped 8 bases and J dropped 1 base, with 20 bases sitting between them. CDR3 length: 16 amino acids. The CDR3 region is CASGRRGRWENTEAFF. CDR3 DNA sequence: TGTGCCAGCGGCCGCCGGGGGAGATGGGAGAACACTGAAGCTTTCTTT.

This clonotype was detected many times. The rearrangement uses TRBV7-9 and TRBJ1-4; TRBD1 agrees at 7 bases. V was pared by 4 bases and J by 7 bases, with 3 bases of the junction left unmatched. There are 13 residues in the CDR3. Germline lookup yields CDR1 SEHNR and CDR2 FQNEAQ (reference sequence). The CDR3 here is CASSSDRSEKLFF. Written as DNA, the CDR3 is TGTGCCAGCAGCTCGGACAGGTCTGAAAAACTGTTTTTT. Full variable domain (missing parts from reference TRBV7-9 and TRBJ1-4): DTGVSQNPRHKITKRGQNVTFRCDPISEHNRLYWYRQTLGQGPEFLTYFQNEAQLEKSRLLSDRFSAERPKGSFSTLEIQRTEQGDSAMYLCASSSDRSEKLFFGSGTQLSVL.

This clonotype was observed at least ten times. One end of the junction is discordant with germline, which a read error may explain. The chain employs TRBV6-5 and TRBJ1-5, with a possible D match to TRBD1 (5 bases). The CDR3 runs 15 residues. Germline V CDR1 and CDR2: MNHEY, SVGAGI. CDR3 bases: TGTGCCAGCAGTTACGGTAGGGGAGTCTGGGCCCCCCAGAATTTT. Amino acid sequence: CASSYGRGVWAPQNF.

This clonotype has a count of ten or more. The chain is built from TRBV20-1 and TRBJ1-1; weak D call: TRBD1 (6 bases). In germline, CDR1 is DFQATT, CDR2 SNEGSKA (reference sequence). The CDR3 length is 12 residues. Trimming took off 7 bases at V and 5 bases at J, with 14 bases between the two ends. Written as DNA, the CDR3 is TGCAGTGTACGGAGGGGGGGGACTGAAGCTTTCTTT. Amino acids: CSVRRGGTEAFF.

This clonotype was counted only a few times. Given a much more abundant clone one base away, this may be a read error. The J gene is TRBJ2-5, the V gene TRBV20-1; no clear D gene. CDR1 and CDR2 from the germline V gene are DFQATT and SNEGSKA (reference sequence). The CDR3 extends over 13 amino acids. V lost 5 bases, J lost 1 base, and 11 bases lay in between. CDR3 in amino acids: CSAVLRTQETQYF. The DNA for the CDR3 is TGCAGTGCTGTGCTGCGGACCCAAGAGACCCAGTACTTC.

The table lists this clonotype with many counts. The CDR3 DNA reads TGTGCCAGCAGCGTAGCAGGGGACCTCAATCAGCCCCAGCATTTT. This translates into CASSVAGDLNQPQHF. The chain carries TRBV9 and TRBJ1-5, with D possibly being TRBD1 (6 bases). The germline V gene encodes CDR1 SGDLS and CDR2 YYNGEE. The CDR3 runs 15 residues. With 0 bases removed from V and 3 bases from J, the gap between germline ends came to 10 bases. Using reference TRBV9 and TRBJ1-5 for the parts outside the CDR3, the full variable domain is DSGVTQTPKHLITATGQRVTLRCSPRSGDLSVYWYQQSLDQGLQFLIQYYNGEERAKGNILERFSAQQFPDLHSELNLSSLELGDSALYFCASSVAGDLNQPQHFGDGTRLSIL.

This clonotype was seen repeatedly, ten times or more. This CDR3 is CSARGLFSYEQYF. CDR3 DNA: TGCAGTGCTAGGGGACTTTTCTCCTACGAGCAGTACTTC. The V gene is TRBV20-1, the J gene TRBJ2-7, with D perhaps TRBD2 (6 bases). The CDR3 sequence is 13 residues long. CDR1 and CDR2 (germline): DFQATT, SNEGSKA (reference sequence). V was cut by 3 bases and J by 0 bases, with 9 bases left in between.

This clonotype was seen ten or more times. The gene calls are TRBV7-2 and TRBJ2-2; D not certain. V lost 1 base and J lost 3, with 3 bases in between. CDR3 length: 13 residues. CDR1 SGHTA and CDR2 FQGNSA come from the germline V gene. CDR3 coding DNA: TGTGCCAGCAGCTTAGGACACACCGGGGAGCTGTTTTTT. It translates to CASSLGHTGELFF.

Concerning this clonotype itself: This may arise from a read error, as a much more abundant clone is one base away. The CDR3 protein is CSARGGTSGISYEQYF. The CDR3 DNA is TGCAGTGCTAGAGGAGGGACTAGCGGGATCTCCTACGAGCAGTACTTC. This chain connects TRBV20-1 to TRBJ2-7; 13 nucleotides align to TRBD2. CDR1 is DFQATT, CDR2 SNEGSKA, per germline (reference sequence). J gave up 0 bases and V 1 base, and 3 bases lay outside the gene matches. CDR3 length equals 16 residues.

This clonotype was observed at least ten times. The chain is built from TRBV7-9 and TRBJ1-2; tentative D call: TRBD1 (5 bases). V shed 5 bases and J shed 4 bases, with 14 bases lying between them. CDR1 is SEHNR and CDR2 is FQNEAQ in the germline V gene (reference sequence). This CDR3 has 14 residues. CDR3 amino acids: CASSPFAGGYGYTF. The CDR3 DNA reads as TGTGCCAGCAGCCCCTTTGCCGGGGGCTATGGCTACACCTTC.

The table lists this clonotype with many counts. The V and J genes are TRBV5-6 and TRBJ2-1, with 7 nucleotides matching TRBD2. The CDR3 loop spans 14 amino acids. Trimming cost V 0 bases and J 6 bases; bases outside gene matches: 3. Germline V gives CDR1 SGHDT, CDR2 YYEEEE. CDR3 amino acids: CASSLVGTTNEQFF. The DNA of the CDR3 is TGTGCCAGCAGCTTGGTTGGGACTACCAATGAGCAGTTCTTC.

There are many counts of this clonotype. The rearrangement uses TRBV5-6 and TRBJ2-7; D gene ambiguous. Germline CDR1 is SGHDT and CDR2 is YYEEEE. The CDR3 runs to 11 residues. Trimming removed 1 base at V and 4 bases at J, with 3 bases between. The CDR3 DNA reads TGTGCCAGCAGCTTGTATTACGAGCAGTACTTC. Translation: CASSLYYEQYF.

This clonotype was detected many times. The chain has TRBV5-1 and TRBJ2-5; D gene uncertain. The germline V gene has CDR1 SGHRS and CDR2 YFSETQ. CDR3 length: 13 amino acids. The V and J ends lost 5 bases and 2 bases respectively, with 10 bases between them. The CDR3 nucleotides are TGCGCCAGCAGATTTGAAGGACAAGAGACCCAGTACTTC. Its protein product is CASRFEGQETQYF.

This clonotype was picked up many times. The V gene is TRBV5-1, the J gene TRBJ2-5; 7 positions match TRBD1. V shed 0 bases and J 4 bases; nucleotides not matched to a gene: 0. The CDR3 has 13 amino acids. CDR1 is SGHRS, CDR2 YFSETQ, per germline. The CDR3 sequence: CASSLGQGETQYF. The CDR3, as DNA: TGCGCCAGCAGCTTGGGACAGGGAGAGACCCAGTACTTC.

This clonotype was seen repeatedly, ten times or more. The V and J genes are TRBV4-3 and TRBJ2-3; the match to TRBD2 covers 9 bases. CDR3 size: 16 residues. The V gene's germline CDR1 is LGHNA and CDR2 YSLEER. V gave up 3 bases and J gave up 5 bases; unmatched junction bases: 9. CDR3 sequence reads: CASSQGLAGMGDTQYF. For the CDR3, the DNA is TGCGCCAGCAGCCAGGGGCTAGCGGGGATGGGAGATACGCAGTATTTT.

This clonotype was counted ten times or more. The V gene is TRBV4-2, the J gene TRBJ2-1; D uncertain. The ends were cut back, 0 bases at V and 0 bases at J, with 9 bases in the middle. The CDR3 sequence is 16 residues long. From germline, CDR1 is LGHNA and CDR2 YNFKEQ. The CDR3 nucleotides read TGTGCCAGCAGCCAAGAGTCATGGGGCTCCTACAATGAGCAGTTCTTC. Protein: CASSQESWGSYNEQFF.

There are many counts of this clonotype. Germline and junction disagree at one end, which may indicate a read error. The J gene is TRBJ1-5, the V gene TRBV10-2; the D is unclear. The CDR3 sequence is 16 residues long. The germline V gene has CDR1 WSHSY and CDR2 SAAADI. The CDR3 bases are TGCGCCAGCAGTGATCTTATAGGGCATGGGAATCAGCCCCAGAATTTT. Amino acid sequence: CASSDLIGHGNQPQNF.

This clonotype was observed many times. The chain recombines TRBV12-3 or TRBV12-4 with TRBJ2-4, with a weak D call TRBD1 (5 bases). V shed 5 bases and J shed 7 bases, with 15 bases lying between them. CDR3 length equals 14 residues. The CDR3 region is CASSPMTVWNIQYF. For the CDR3, the DNA is TGTGCCAGCAGTCCTATGACAGTGTGGAACATTCAGTACTTC.

In this sample, this clonotype turned up a few times. The chain recombines TRBV5-1 with TRBJ1-2; the D is unclear. The CDR3 extends over 13 amino acids. With 0 bases removed from V and 2 bases from J, the gap between germline ends came to 5 bases. Germline V gene data show CDR1 as SGHRS and CDR2 as YFSETQ. The CDR3: CASSLDPNYGYTF. The CDR3 DNA is TGCGCCAGCAGCTTGGATCCCAACTATGGCTACACCTTC.

This clonotype was recorded at least ten times. This sequence joins TRBV5-5 and TRBJ2-2; the D gene is possibly TRBD2 (5 bases). From germline, CDR1 is SGHKS and CDR2 YYEKEE (reference sequence). The length of the CDR3 is 16 residues. The ends were cut back, 4 bases at V and 0 bases at J, with 13 bases in the middle. The CDR3 is CASSKLDGTNTGELFF. The DNA of the CDR3 is TGTGCCAGCAGCAAACTGGACGGGACGAACACCGGGGAGCTGTTTTTT. Looking up the rest from reference TRBV5-5 and TRBJ2-2 gives the full variable domain: DAGVTQSPTHLIKTRGQQVTLRCSPISGHKSVSWYQQVLGQGPQFIFQYYEKEERGRGNFPDRFSARQFPNYSSELNVNALLLGDSALYLCASSKLDGTNTGELFFGEGSRLTVL.

This clonotype appeared many times. The chain uses TRBV3-1 and TRBJ1-6; 7 positions agree with TRBD1. V lost 4 bases and J lost 16; bases outside the gene matches: 7. Germline-derived CDR1 and CDR2 are LGHDT and YNNKEL (reference sequence). This CDR3 is built from 12 residues. CDR3 residues: CASSPRQGSLHF. Written as DNA, the CDR3 is TGTGCCAGCAGCCCACGACAGGGATCACTCCACTTT. The entire variable domain, with the rest obtained from reference TRBV3-1 and TRBJ1-6, is as follows: DTAVSQTPKYLVTQMGNDKSIKCEQNLGHDTMYWYKQDSKKFLKIMFSYNNKELIINETVPNRFSPKSPDKAHLNLHINSLELGDSAVYFCASSPRQGSLHFGNGTRLTVT.

This clonotype has a count of ten or more. This chain links TRBV20-1 with TRBJ2-7, with 8 bases fitting TRBD1. The CDR3 runs to 16 residues. With 1 base clipped from V and 3 bases from J, the junction kept 11 bases outside the gene matches. Germline assignment: CDR1 DFQATT and CDR2 SNEGSKA (reference sequence). Here the CDR3 reads CSARVTGQDRDYEQYF. The CDR3 nucleotides read TGCAGTGCTAGAGTTACGGGACAGGACAGAGACTACGAGCAGTACTTC.

This clonotype was counted many times. The chain combines TRBV24-1 with TRBJ2-2, with 9 nucleotides matching TRBD1. The CDR3 loop spans 14 amino acids. V lost 5 bases and J lost 6; bases outside the gene matches: 3. CDR1 is KGHDR and CDR2 is SFDVKD in the germline V gene. The DNA for the CDR3 is TGTGCCACCAGTGCACAGGGGGCTGCCGGGGAGCTGTTTTTT. This translates into CATSAQGAAGELFF.

Ten or more counts support this clonotype. This chain connects TRBV29-1 to TRBJ2-5, with a possible D match to TRBD1 (5 bases). Germline assignment: CDR1 SQVTM and CDR2 ANQGSEA. The CDR3 has 13 amino acids. V lost 7 bases and J 4 bases, leaving 16 bases between the germline ends. In nucleotides, the CDR3 is TGCAGCGACACCGGGCAGGGCCTAGAGACCCAGTACTTC. Translating gives CSDTGQGLETQYF.

In this sample, this clonotype turned up many times. V usage is TRBV5-1 and J usage is TRBJ2-1; 12 nucleotides line up with TRBD2. V was pared by 4 bases and J by 7 bases, with 9 bases of the junction left unmatched. Germline V lookup: CDR1 SGHRS, CDR2 YFSETQ. This CDR3 has 16 amino acids. The CDR3 nucleotides are TGCGCCAGCAGCCTAGCGGGGGGGCCTTCCGGTAATGAGCAGTTCTTC. Translating gives CASSLAGGPSGNEQFF.

This clonotype was seen repeatedly, ten times or more. The chain couples TRBV12-3 or TRBV12-4 to TRBJ1-1, with D perhaps TRBD1 (5 bases). This CDR3 spans 15 amino acids. Trimming took off 6 bases at V and 6 bases at J, with 20 bases between the two ends. The CDR3 region is CASSWGAGTGAEAFF. Written as DNA, the CDR3 is TGTGCCAGCAGCTGGGGCGCAGGGACGGGAGCTGAAGCTTTCTTT.